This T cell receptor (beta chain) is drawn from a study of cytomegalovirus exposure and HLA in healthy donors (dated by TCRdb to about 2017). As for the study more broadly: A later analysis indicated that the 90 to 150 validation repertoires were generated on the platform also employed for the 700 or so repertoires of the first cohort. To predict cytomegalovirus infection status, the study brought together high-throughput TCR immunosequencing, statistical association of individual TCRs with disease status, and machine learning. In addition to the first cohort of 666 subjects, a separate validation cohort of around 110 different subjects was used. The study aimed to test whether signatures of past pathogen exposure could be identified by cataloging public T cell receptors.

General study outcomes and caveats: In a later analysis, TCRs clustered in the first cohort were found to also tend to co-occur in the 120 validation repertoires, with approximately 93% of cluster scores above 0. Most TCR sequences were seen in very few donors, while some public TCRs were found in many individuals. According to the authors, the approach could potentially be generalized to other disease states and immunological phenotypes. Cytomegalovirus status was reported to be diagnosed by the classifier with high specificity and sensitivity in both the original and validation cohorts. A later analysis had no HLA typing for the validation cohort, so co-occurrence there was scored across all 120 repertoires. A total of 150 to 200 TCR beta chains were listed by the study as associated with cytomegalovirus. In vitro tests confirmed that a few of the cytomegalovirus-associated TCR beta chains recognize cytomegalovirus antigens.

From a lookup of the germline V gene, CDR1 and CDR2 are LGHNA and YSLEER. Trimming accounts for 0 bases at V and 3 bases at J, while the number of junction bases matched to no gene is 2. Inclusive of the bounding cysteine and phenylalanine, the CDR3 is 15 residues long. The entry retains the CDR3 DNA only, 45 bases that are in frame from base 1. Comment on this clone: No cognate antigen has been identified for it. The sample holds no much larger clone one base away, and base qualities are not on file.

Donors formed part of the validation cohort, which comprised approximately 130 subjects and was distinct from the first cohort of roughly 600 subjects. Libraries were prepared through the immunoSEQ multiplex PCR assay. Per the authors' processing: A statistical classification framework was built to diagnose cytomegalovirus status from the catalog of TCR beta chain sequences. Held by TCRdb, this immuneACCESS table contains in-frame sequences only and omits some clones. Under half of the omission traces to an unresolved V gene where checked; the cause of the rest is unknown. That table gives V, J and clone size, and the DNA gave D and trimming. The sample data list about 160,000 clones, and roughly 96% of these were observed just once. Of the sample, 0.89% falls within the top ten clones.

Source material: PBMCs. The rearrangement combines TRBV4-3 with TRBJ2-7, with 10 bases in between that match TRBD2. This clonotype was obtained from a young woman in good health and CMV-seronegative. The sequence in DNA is TGCGCCAGCAGCCAAGATGTAGCGGGGGGCTACGAGCAGTACTTC. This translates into CASSQDVAGGYEQYF.